This T cell receptor (beta chain) was sequenced for a study of blood T cell repertoires in COVID-19. About the study: Samples came from the United States, Italy and Spain, spanning acute and convalescent COVID-19.

The table came from immunoSEQ multiplex PCR; TCRdb's copy has only in-frame clones and leaves some out. The data show some 48,000 clones, roughly 82% seen once. The specimen was peripheral blood. The clonotype was recovered from a human donor in a cohort sampled during active COVID-19.

CDR3 protein: CASSQPGAYEQYF. In nucleotides, the CDR3 is TGTGCCAGCAGCCAACCAGGGGCTTACGAGCAGTACTTC. V and J are TRBV3-1 (or the pseudogene TRBV3-2) and TRBJ2-7; possibly TRBD1 for D (6 bases). The CDR3 sequence is 13 residues long. V shed 2 bases and J shed 4 bases, with 9 bases lying between them. Germline assignment: CDR1 LGHDT and CDR2 YNNKEL (reference sequence).